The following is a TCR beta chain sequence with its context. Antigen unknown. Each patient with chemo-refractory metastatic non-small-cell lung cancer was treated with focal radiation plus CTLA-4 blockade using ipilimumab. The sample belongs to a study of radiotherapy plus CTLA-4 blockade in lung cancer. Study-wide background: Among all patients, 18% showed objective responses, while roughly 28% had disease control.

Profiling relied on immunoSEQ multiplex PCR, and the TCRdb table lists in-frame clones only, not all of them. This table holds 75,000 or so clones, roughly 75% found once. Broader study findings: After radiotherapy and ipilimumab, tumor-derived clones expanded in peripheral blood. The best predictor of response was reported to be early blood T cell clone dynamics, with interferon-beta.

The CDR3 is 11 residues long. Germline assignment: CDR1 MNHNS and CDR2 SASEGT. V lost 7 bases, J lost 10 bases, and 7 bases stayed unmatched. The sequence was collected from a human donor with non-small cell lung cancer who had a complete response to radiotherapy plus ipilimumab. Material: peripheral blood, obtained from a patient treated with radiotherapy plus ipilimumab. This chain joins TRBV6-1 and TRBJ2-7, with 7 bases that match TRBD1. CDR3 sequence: CASIYGDRQYF. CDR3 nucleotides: TGTGCCAGCATCTACGGGGACAGACAGTACTTC.